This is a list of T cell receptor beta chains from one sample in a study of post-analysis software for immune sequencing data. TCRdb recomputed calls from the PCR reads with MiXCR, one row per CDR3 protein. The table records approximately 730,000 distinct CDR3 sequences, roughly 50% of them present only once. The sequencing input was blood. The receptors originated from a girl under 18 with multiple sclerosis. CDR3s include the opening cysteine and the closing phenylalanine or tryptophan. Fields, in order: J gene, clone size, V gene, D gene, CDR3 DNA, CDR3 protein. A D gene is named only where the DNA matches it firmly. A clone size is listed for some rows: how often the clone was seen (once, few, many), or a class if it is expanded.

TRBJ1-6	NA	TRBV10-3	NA	TGTGCCACCACTATGGAAAGGAATTCACCCCTCCACTTT	CATTMERNSPLHF
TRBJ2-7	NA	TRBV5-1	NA	TGCGCCAGCAGCGTATGGGACCCCTCCTACGAGCAGTACTTC	CASSVWDPSYEQYF
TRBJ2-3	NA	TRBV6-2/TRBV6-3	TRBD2	TGTGCCAGCAACGCAGCGGGAGGGGCAGATACGCAGTATTTT	CASNAAGGADTQYF
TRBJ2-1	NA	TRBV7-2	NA	TGTGCCAGCAGCATTCTTAGCAGGAGTTACAATGAGCAGTTCTTC	CASSILSRSYNEQFF
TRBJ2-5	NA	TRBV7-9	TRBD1	TGTGCCACAACCAGGTGGGACAGGCAAGAGACCCAGTACTTC	CATTRWDRQETQYF
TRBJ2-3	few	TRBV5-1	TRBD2	TGCGCCAGCAGCTTGTTGGCCAGCGGGGCTGCAGATACGCAGTATTTT	CASSLLASGAADTQYF
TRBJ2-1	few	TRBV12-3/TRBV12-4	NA	TGTGCCAGCAGTTCCTCCGACCTAGCTTGGAATGAGCAGTTCTTC	CASSSSDLAWNEQFF
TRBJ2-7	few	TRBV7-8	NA	TGTGCCAGCAGCCCTTACCTGGGACCTACTGAGCAGTACTTC	CASSPYLGPTEQYF
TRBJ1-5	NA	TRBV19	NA	TGTGCCAGTAGGGCCGAGGATCGGCCCCAGCATTTT	CASRAEDRPQHF
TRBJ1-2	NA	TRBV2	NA	TGTGCCAGCACCCAGGGTGGAAACTATGGCTACACCTTC	CASTQGGNYGYTF
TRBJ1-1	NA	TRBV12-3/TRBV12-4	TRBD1	TGTGCCAGCAGTTTTCTTCCCATGGGACAGGTGAACACTGAAGCTTTCTTT	CASSFLPMGQVNTEAFF
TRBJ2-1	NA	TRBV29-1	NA	TGCAGCGTTGAGGCGTTCCTTTTCAATGAGCAGTTCTTC	CSVEAFLFNEQFF
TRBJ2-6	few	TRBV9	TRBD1	TGTGCCAGCAGCGCCCCTCGGACAGGTATCTCTGGGGCCAACGTCCTGACTTTC	CASSAPRTGISGANVLTF
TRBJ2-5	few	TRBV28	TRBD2	TGTGCCAGCAGTTTACCCAGAGTCCCTCAACTAGCGGGGGATCAAGAGACCCAGTACTTC	CASSLPRVPQLAGDQETQYF
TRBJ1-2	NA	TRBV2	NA	TGTGCCAGCAGGGACAGTGGGGGCTATGGCTACACCTTC	CASRDSGGYGYTF
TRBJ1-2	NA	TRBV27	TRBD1	TGTGCCAGCAGGAGACAGGGAACCAACTATGGCTACACCTTC	CASRRQGTNYGYTF
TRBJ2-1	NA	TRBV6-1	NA	TGTGCCAGCAGTGCTCCCGGGACTGTCTCCTACAATGAGCAGTTCTTC	CASSAPGTVSYNEQFF
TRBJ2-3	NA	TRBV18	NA	TGTGCCAGCTCCCCTCCCAACCGAGATACGCAGTATTTT	CASSPPNRDTQYF
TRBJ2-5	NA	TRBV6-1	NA	TGTGCCAGCGACGCAAGGACAGTACTCCAAGAGACCCAGTACTTC	CASDARTVLQETQYF
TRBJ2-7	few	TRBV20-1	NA	TGCAGTGCTAGATCGACGGGCCCCCTGGAGCAGTACTTC	CSARSTGPLEQYF
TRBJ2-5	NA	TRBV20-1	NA	TGCAGTGCTAGAGACTCCCCGCGGGTCTGGGTTTTCGAGACCCAGTACTTC	CSARDSPRVWVFETQYF
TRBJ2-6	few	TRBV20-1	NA	TGCAGTGCCGCTGCTCAGGCCGGGGCCAACGTCCTGACTTTC	CSAAAQAGANVLTF
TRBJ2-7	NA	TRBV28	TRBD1	TGTGCCAGCAGCGACCAGGGACAGCCCTCCTACGAGCAGTACTTC	CASSDQGQPSYEQYF
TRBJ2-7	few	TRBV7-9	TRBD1	TGTGCCAGCAGCAGAGGGACAGGGGGGTATACCGAGCAGTACTTC	CASSRGTGGYTEQYF
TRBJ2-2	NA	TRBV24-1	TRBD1	TGTGCCACCAGTGAGACAGGGTGGCTCGGGGAGCTGTTTTTT	CATSETGWLGELFF
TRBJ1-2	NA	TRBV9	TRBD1	TGTGCCAGCAGCCCCCGGACAGGGGGCGGCTATGGCTACACCTTC	CASSPRTGGGYGYTF
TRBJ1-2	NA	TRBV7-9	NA	TGTGCCAGCAGCTTACAGGGAGCCTATGGCCACACCTTC	CASSLQGAYGHTF
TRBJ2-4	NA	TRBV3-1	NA	TGTGCCAGCAGCCAAGATTTCAAAAACATTCAGTACTTC	CASSQDFKNIQYF
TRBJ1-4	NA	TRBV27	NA	TGTGCCAGCAGGCGGACAACTAATGAAAAACTGTTTTTT	CASRRTTNEKLFF
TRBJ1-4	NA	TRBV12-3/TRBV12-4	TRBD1	TGTGCCAGCTCCTACGACAGGGGAGGAGAAAAACTGTTTTTT	CASSYDRGGEKLFF
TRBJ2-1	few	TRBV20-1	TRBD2	TGCAGTGCACTAGCGGCTGACGAGCAGTTCTTC	CSALAADEQFF
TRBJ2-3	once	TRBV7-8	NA	TGTGCCAGCAGCTTAGACCCCCAAAGTTACGATACGCAGTATTTT	CASSLDPQSYDTQYF
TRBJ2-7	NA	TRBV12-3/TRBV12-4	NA	TGTGCCAGCAGCGATTCCGGTAGGAGCGCCTACAATGAGCAGTACTTC	CASSDSGRSAYNEQYF
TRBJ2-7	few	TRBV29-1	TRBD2	TGCAGCGTTGGGACCCCACTAGCGGGAGGGCCGGACGAGCAGTACTTC	CSVGTPLAGGPDEQYF
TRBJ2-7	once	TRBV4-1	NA	TGCGCCAGCAGCCAAGGGGGGCGCCGACCGGGGATTTACGAGCAGTACTTC	CASSQGGRRPGIYEQYF
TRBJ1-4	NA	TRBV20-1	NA	TGCAGTGCTAGGGACCCGGGGGCCACTAATGAAAAACTGTTTTTT	CSARDPGATNEKLFF
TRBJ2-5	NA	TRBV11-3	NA	TGTGCCAGCAGCCGGGGGGCAGCCAACCAAGAGACCCAGTACTTC	CASSRGAANQETQYF
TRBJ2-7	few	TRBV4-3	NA	TGCGCCAGCAGCCCGCGGACACAAGCTTCCTACGAGCAGTACTTC	CASSPRTQASYEQYF
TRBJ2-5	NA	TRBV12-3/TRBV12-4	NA	TGTGCCAGCAGCGCTCTGTTGCGGCAAGAGACCCAGTACTTC	CASSALLRQETQYF
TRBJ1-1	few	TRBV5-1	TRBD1	TGCGCCAGCAGGAGGGGGCGCGGCACTGAAGCTTTCTTT	CASRRGRGTEAFF
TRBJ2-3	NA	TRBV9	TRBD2	TGTGCCAGCAGCGTAGTGGCGGGAGGGTCGCCAGATACGCAGTATTTT	CASSVVAGGSPDTQYF
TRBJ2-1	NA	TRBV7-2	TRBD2	TGTGCCAGCAGCTCGGGACTAGCGTACAATGAGCAGTTCTTC	CASSSGLAYNEQFF